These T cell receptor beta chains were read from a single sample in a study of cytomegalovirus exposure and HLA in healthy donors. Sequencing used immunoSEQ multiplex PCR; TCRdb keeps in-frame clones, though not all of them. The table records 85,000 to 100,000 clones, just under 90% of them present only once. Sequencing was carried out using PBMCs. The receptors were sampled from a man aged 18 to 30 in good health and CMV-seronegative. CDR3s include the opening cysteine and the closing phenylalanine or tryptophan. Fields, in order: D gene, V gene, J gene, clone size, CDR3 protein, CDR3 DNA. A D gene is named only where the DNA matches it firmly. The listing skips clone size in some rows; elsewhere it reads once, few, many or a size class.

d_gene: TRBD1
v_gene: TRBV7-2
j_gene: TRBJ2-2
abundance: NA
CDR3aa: CASSLEKTGLRGTGELLF
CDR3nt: TGTGCCAGCAGCTTAGAAAAGACAGGGCTTAGGGGAACCGGGGAGCTGCTTTTT

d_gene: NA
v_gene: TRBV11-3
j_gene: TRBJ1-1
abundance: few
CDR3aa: CASSLWEGREAFF
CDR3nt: TGTGCCAGCAGCTTATGGGAGGGGCGCGAAGCTTTCTTT

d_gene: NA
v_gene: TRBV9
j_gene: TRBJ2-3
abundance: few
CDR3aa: CASSQPSRGGTDTQYF
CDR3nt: TGTGCCAGCAGCCAACCCTCGCGGGGAGGCACAGATACGCAGTATTTT

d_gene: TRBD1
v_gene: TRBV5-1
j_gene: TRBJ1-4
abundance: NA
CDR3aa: CASSLGGDRSEKLFF
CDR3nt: TGCGCCAGCAGCTTGGGTGGGGACAGGAGTGAAAAACTGTTTTTT

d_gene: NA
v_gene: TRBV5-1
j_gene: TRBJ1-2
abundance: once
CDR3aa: CASSQTRGYGYTF
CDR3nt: TGCGCCAGCAGCCAGACTAGGGGCTATGGCTACACCTTC

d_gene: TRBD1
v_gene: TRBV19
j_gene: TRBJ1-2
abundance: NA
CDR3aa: CASSSRQGADGYTF
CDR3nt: TGTGCCAGTAGTTCAAGACAGGGGGCTGATGGCTACACCTTC

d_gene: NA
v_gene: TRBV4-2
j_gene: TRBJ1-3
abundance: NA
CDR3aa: CASSQEIGSSSGNTIYF
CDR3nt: TGTGCCAGCAGCCAAGAAATCGGCTCTAGCTCTGGAAACACCATATATTTT

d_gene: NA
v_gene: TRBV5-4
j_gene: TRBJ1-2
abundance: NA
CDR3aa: CASSLWGPGNYGYTF
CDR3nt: TGTGCCAGCAGCCTCTGGGGGCCAGGGAACTATGGCTACACCTTC

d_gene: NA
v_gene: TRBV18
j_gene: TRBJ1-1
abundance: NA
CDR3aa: CASSPPGTRDMNTEAFF
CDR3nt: TGTGCCAGCTCACCACCGGGGACAAGGGACATGAACACTGAAGCTTTCTTT

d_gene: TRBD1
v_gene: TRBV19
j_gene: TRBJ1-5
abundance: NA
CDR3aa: CASSQQGGIQPQHF
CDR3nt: TGTGCCAGTAGCCAACAGGGGGGAATACAGCCCCAGCATTTT

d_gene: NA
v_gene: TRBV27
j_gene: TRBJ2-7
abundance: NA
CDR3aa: CASSSIGPKPQEQYF
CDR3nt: TGTGCCAGCAGTTCCATCGGCCCCAAACCACAGGAGCAGTACTTC

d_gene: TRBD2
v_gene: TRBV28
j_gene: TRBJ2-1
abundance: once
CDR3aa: CASRTTSGSSYNEQFF
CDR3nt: TGTGCCAGCAGAACGACTAGCGGGAGCTCCTACAATGAGCAGTTCTTC

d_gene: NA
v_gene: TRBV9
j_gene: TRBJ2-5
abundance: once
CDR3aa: CASSQSIQGGLVAETQYF
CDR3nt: TGTGCCAGCAGCCAGTCGATCCAGGGGGGACTAGTTGCAGAGACCCAGTACTTC

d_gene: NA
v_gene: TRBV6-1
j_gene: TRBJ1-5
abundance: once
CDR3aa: CASRPQGSPRPQHF
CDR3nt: TGTGCCAGCAGACCCCAGGGTTCCCCCCGGCCCCAGCATTTT

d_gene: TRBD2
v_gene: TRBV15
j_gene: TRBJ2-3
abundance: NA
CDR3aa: CATSSDNSGIYTDTQYF
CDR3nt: TGTGCCACCAGCAGTGACAATAGCGGGATATACACAGATACGCAGTATTTT

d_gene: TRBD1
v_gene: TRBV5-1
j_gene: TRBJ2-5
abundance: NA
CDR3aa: CASSLQGAEDETQYF
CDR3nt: TGCGCCAGCAGCTTGCAGGGGGCGGAGGACGAGACCCAGTACTTC

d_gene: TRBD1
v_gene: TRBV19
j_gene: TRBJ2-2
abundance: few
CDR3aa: CASSGDRNTGELFF
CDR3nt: TGTGCCAGTAGTGGGGACAGGAACACCGGGGAGCTGTTTTTT

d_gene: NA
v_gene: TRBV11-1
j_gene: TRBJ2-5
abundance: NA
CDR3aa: CASSWQRRETQYF
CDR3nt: TGTGCCAGCAGCTGGCAGAGGAGGGAGACCCAGTACTTC

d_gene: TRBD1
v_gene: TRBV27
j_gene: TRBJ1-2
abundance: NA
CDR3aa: CASRYRGTDSNYGYTF
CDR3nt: TGTGCCAGCAGATACCGAGGGACAGATTCTAACTATGGCTACACCTTC

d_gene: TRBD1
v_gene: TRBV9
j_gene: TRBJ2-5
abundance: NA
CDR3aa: CASSAGQGRGQETQYF
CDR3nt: TGTGCCAGCAGCGCCGGACAGGGAAGGGGGCAAGAGACCCAGTACTTC

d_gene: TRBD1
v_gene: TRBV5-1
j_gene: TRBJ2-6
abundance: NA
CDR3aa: CASSIQGASGAGANVLTF
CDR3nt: TGCGCCAGCAGTATACAGGGGGCCTCGGGAGCTGGGGCCAACGTCCTGACTTTC

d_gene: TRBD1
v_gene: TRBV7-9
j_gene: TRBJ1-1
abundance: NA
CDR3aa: CASSPRPGQGLHEAFF
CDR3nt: TGTGCCAGCAGCCCACGACCGGGACAGGGGCTACATGAAGCTTTCTTT

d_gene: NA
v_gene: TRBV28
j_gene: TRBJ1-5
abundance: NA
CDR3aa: CASSHNQPQHF
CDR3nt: TGTGCCAGCAGCCACAATCAGCCCCAGCATTTT

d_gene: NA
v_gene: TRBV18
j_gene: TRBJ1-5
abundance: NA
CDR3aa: CASSPIAGVVGSNQPQHF
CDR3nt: TGTGCCAGCTCACCGATCGCAGGGGTGGTCGGTAGCAATCAGCCCCAGCATTTT

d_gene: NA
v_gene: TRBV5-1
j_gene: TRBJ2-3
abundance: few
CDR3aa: CASSRRQSDTQYF
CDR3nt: TGCGCCAGCAGCCGCAGACAGTCCGATACGCAGTATTTT

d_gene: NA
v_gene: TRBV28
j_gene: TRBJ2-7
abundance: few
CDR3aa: CASSDSNSYEQYF
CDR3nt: TGTGCCAGCAGCGACAGTAACTCCTACGAGCAGTACTTC

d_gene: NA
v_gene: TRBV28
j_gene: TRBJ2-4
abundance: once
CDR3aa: CASIKDRLAKNIQYF
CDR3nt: TGTGCCAGCATCAAGGACAGACTAGCCAAAAACATTCAGTACTTC

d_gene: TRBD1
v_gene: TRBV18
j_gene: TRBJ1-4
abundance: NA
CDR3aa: CASSPRTGSEKLFF
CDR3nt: TGTGCCAGCTCACCACGGACAGGGTCTGAAAAACTGTTTTTT

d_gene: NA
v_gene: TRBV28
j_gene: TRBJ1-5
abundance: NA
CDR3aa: CASRSGGGGVEPQHF
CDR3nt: TGTGCCAGCAGGTCGGGTGGGGGCGGCGTGGAGCCCCAGCATTTT

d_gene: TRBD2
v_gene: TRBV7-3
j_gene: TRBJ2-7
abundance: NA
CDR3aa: CASSLAGGPSEQYF
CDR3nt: TGTGCCAGCAGCTTAGCGGGAGGGCCTTCCGAGCAGTACTTC

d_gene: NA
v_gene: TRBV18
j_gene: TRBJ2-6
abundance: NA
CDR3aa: CASSPDRAGRRSGANVLTF
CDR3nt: TGTGCCAGCTCACCAGACAGGGCGGGACGGCGCTCTGGGGCCAACGTCCTGACTTTC

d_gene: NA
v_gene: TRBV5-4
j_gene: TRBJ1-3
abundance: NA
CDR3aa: CASSSAGGGIGNTIYF
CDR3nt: TGTGCCAGCAGCTCGGCCGGTGGGGGGATCGGAAACACCATATATTTT

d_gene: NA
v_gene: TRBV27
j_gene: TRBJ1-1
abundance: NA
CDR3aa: CASSLRSDRLNTEAFF
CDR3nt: TGTGCCAGCAGTCTTAGAAGCGACAGGCTGAACACTGAAGCTTTCTTT

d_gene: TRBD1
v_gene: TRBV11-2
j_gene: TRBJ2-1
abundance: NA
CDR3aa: CASRTVRGQAFFNEQFF
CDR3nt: TGTGCCAGCAGGACAGTAAGGGGACAGGCGTTCTTCAATGAGCAGTTCTTC

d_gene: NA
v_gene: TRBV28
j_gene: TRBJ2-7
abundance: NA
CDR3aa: CASRGPQYEQYF
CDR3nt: TGTGCCAGCAGGGGGCCCCAGTACGAGCAGTACTTC

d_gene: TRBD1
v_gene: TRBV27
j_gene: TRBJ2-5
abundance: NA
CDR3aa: CASRDRGRQETQYF
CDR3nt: TGTGCCAGCAGGGACAGGGGGCGCCAGGAGACCCAGTACTTC

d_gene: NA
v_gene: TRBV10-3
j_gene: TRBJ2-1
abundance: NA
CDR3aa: CAISDPRTVNNEQFF
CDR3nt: TGTGCCATCAGTGATCCTAGGACAGTTAACAATGAGCAGTTCTTC

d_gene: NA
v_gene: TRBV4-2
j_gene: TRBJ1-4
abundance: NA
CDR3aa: CASSQDRYEKLFF
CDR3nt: TGTGCCAGCAGCCAAGATCGGTATGAAAAACTGTTTTTT

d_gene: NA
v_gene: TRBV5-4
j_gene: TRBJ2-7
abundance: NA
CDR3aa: CASSPPVAGQHVEQYF
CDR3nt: TGTGCCAGCAGCCCCCCTGTGGCAGGGCAACATGTCGAGCAGTACTTC

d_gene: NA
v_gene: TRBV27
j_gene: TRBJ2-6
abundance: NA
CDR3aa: CASSLLDSPMGANVLTF
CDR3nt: TGTGCCAGCAGTCTCCTTGACAGTCCGATGGGGGCCAACGTCCTGACTTTC

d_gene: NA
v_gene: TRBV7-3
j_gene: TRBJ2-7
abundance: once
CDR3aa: CASSLTTSSIYEQYF
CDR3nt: TGTGCCAGCAGCTTAACTACTAGCTCAATCTACGAGCAGTACTTC

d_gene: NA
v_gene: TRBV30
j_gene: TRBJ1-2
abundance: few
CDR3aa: CAWSGPGNSHGYTF
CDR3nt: TGTGCCTGGAGCGGACCAGGGAATAGCCATGGCTACACCTTC

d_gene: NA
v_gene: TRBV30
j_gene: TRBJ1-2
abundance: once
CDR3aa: CAWSIFNYGYTF
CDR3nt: TGTGCCTGGAGTATCTTTAACTATGGCTACACCTTC

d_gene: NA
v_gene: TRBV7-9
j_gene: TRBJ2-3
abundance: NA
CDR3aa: CASSLVGPGPQYF
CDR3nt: TGTGCCAGCAGCTTAGTTGGGCCCGGTCCGCAGTATTTT

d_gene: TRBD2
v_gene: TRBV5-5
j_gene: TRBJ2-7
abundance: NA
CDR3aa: CASPTKKRDQYYEQYF
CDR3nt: TGTGCCAGCCCCACGAAAAAGCGGGATCAATACTACGAGCAGTACTTC

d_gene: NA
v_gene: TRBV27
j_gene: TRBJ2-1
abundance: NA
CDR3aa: CASSRLSLPYNEQFF
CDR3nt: TGTGCCAGCAGCCGTCTTTCCCTCCCCTACAATGAGCAGTTCTTC

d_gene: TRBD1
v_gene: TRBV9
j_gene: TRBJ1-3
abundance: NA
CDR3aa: CASSVTGTGANSGNTIYF
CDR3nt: TGTGCCAGCAGCGTTACCGGGACAGGGGCAAACTCTGGAAACACCATATATTTT

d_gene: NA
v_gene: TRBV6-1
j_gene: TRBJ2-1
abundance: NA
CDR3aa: CASSTRSGDPNEQFF
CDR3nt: TGTGCCAGCAGTACTCGCTCGGGAGACCCCAATGAGCAGTTCTTC

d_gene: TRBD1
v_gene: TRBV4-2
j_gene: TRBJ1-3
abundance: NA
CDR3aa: CASSQAGTGGSGNTIYF
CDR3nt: TGTGCCAGCAGCCAGGCCGGGACAGGGGGCTCTGGAAACACCATATATTTT

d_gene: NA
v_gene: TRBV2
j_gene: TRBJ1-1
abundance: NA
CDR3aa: CASIPWDIASGNTEAFF
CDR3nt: TGTGCCAGCATCCCTTGGGACATCGCTTCGGGGAACACTGAAGCTTTCTTT

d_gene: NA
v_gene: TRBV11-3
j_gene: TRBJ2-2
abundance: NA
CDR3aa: CASAPTPPFRAGEPGELFF
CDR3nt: TGTGCCAGCGCCCCGACCCCCCCCTTTAGGGCAGGGGAGCCCGGGGAGCTGTTTTTT

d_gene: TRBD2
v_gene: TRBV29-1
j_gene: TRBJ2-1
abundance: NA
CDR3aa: CSDMGLAYNEQFF
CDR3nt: TGCAGCGACATGGGACTAGCCTACAATGAGCAGTTCTTC

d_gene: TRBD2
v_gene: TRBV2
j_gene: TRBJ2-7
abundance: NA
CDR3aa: CASSKGLAGTYEQYF
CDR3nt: TGTGCCAGCAGTAAAGGACTAGCGGGAACCTACGAGCAGTACTTC

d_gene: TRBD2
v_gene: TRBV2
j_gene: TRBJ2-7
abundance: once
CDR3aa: CASSDRLALSYEQYF
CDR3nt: TGTGCCAGCAGTGACCGACTAGCGCTCTCCTACGAGCAGTACTTC

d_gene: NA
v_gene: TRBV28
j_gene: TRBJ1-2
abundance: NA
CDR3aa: CASSSQSNYGYTF
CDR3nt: TGTGCCAGCAGTTCACAGAGTAACTATGGCTACACCTTC

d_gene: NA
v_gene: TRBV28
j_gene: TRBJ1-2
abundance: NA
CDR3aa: CASSSQGLENYGYTF
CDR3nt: TGTGCCAGCAGTTCACAGGGTTTGGAGAACTATGGCTACACCTTC

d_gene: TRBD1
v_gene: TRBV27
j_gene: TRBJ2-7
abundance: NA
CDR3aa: CASRTTGAYEQYF
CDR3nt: TGTGCCAGCAGAACCACAGGGGCCTACGAGCAGTACTTC

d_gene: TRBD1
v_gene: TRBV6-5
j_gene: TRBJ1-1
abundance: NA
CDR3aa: CASRPRQGPEAFF
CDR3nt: TGTGCCAGCAGACCCCGACAGGGCCCTGAAGCTTTCTTT

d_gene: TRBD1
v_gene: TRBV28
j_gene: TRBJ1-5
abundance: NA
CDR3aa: CASSGGQGINQPQHF
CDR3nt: TGTGCCAGCAGCGGTGGACAGGGGATCAATCAGCCCCAGCATTTT